A selection of T cell receptor beta chains follows, all from one sample in a study of naive and memory T cell subsets. TCRdb ran MiXCR on the 5' RACE reads and lists one entry per CDR3 protein. The profile shows roughly 48,000 distinct CDR3 sequences, 4.7% of them singletons. The source is a female donor in good health. The CDR3 runs from the conserved cysteine through the conserved F or W. The D gene is left open where the match is weak. Only part of the rows carry a size: once, few, many, or a class if the clone is expanded.

clone_size j_call v_call d_call cdr3_nt cdr3_aa
many TRBJ2-7 TRBV29-1 TRBD1 TGCAGCGTCGACAGGGTGGGCGAGCAGTACTTC CSVDRVGEQYF
many TRBJ2-7 TRBV29-1 TRBD2 TGCAGCGTTGCACGGACTAGCGGTAACGAGCAGTACTTC CSVARTSGNEQYF
- TRBJ1-4 TRBV29-1 - TGCAGCGCGGCCAGGGTTGGAGGAACTAATGAAAAACTGTTTTTT CSAARVGGTNEKLFF
few TRBJ1-2 TRBV30 - TGTGCCTGGAGTTCCGGGACTATTAGCACCTTC CAWSSGTISTF
many TRBJ2-5 TRBV19 - TGTGCCAGTAGTATACCCGGGCAAGAGACCCAGTACTTC CASSIPGQETQYF
many TRBJ2-2 TRBV6-6 TRBD1 TGTGCCAGCAGGGCGGGACAGGGTCGATCCGGGGAGCTGTTTTTT CASRAGQGRSGELFF
many TRBJ2-6 TRBV6-4 - TGTGCCAGCAGTCCGAGTGCGGGATCTACTGGGGCCAACGTCCTGACTTTC CASSPSAGSTGANVLTF
many TRBJ1-1 TRBV7-9 TRBD1 TGTGCCAGCAGCTCAACAGGGGCTCCGAACACTGAAGCTTTCTTT CASSSTGAPNTEAFF
many TRBJ2-1 TRBV30 TRBD2 TGTGCCTGGAGTCCGGGACTAGCGGGATATAATGAGCAGTTCTTC CAWSPGLAGYNEQFF
many TRBJ2-1 TRBV14 - TGTGCCAGCAGCCAAGTTGGGTTGGGGACCAACAATGAGCAGTTCTTC CASSQVGLGTNNEQFF
many TRBJ2-1 TRBV18 - TGTGCCAGCTCACCACGGGGTGCGGTGAATGAGCAGTTCTTC CASSPRGAVNEQFF
- TRBJ1-2 TRBV5-1 - TGCGCCAGCAGCAGAAACATGGGGTCTAACTATGGCTACACCTTC CASSRNMGSNYGYTF
many TRBJ2-7 TRBV28 TRBD1 TGTGCCAGCAGTTTAAGGGCCAGGGGGCGGCCTAGGACACCCTACGAGCAGTACTTC CASSLRARGRPRTPYEQYF
many TRBJ2-3 TRBV12-3/TRBV12-4 TRBD2 TGTGCCAGCAACGGGGCGGGAGCGACAGATACGCAGTATTTT CASNGAGATDTQYF
many TRBJ2-1 TRBV15 - TGTGCCACCAGCGAAACATCACCTTACAGGGAAGTCCACAATGAGCAGTTCTTC CATSETSPYREVHNEQFF
many TRBJ2-7 TRBV29-1 TRBD2 TGCAGCGTTGAAGGTTTAGGGACTAGCGTCTCCTACGAGCAGTACTTC CSVEGLGTSVSYEQYF
- TRBJ1-2 TRBV12-5 - TGTGCTAGTGGTATACACAGATATGGCGACACCTTC CASGIHRYGDTF
many TRBJ2-3 TRBV7-8 TRBD2 TGTGCCAGCAGCTTGCGGACTAGCGGGGCAGATACGCAGTATTTT CASSLRTSGADTQYF
- TRBJ1-5 TRBV7-2 TRBD1 TGTGCCAGCAGCTCCGACAGGGGCCGTAATCAGCCCCAGCATTTT CASSSDRGRNQPQHF
many TRBJ2-3 TRBV29-1 TRBD1 TGCAGCGTTGAAGGAGCCTTAGGACAGGGAAGAGATACGCAGTATTTT CSVEGALGQGRDTQYF
many TRBJ2-5 TRBV3-1 - TGTGCCAGCAGCAGACAGTCGAGGAGGGAGACCCAGTACTTC CASSRQSRRETQYF
many TRBJ1-3 TRBV20-1 - TGCAGTGCTGGACGGAAAAGCTCTGGAAACACCATATATTTT CSAGRKSSGNTIYF
many TRBJ1-1 TRBV12-3/TRBV12-4 - TGTGCCAGCAGTTTGGGGTACAACACTGAAGCTTTCTTT CASSLGYNTEAFF
many TRBJ2-7 TRBV29-1 TRBD2 TGCAGCGTTCATCTAGCGGGGGCCTACGAGCAGTACTTC CSVHLAGAYEQYF
many TRBJ2-3 TRBV27 TRBD2 TGTGCCAGCAGTCCCCTAGCGGGGCTGGTAGATACGCAGTATTTT CASSPLAGLVDTQYF
many TRBJ2-2 TRBV20-1 TRBD2 TGCAGTGCGAGCAGACTAGCGGGAGTTGCCGGGGAGCTGTTTTTT CSASRLAGVAGELFF
- TRBJ2-5 TRBV19 - TGTGCCACCCACTGGGAGGAGACCCAGTACTTC CATHWEETQYF
many TRBJ1-5 TRBV12-3/TRBV12-4 TRBD1 TGTGCCAGCAGCCAGACAGGGGGCCGACAGCCCCAGCATTTT CASSQTGGRQPQHF
few TRBJ1-2 TRBV28 - TGTGCCAGCAGTCCGGTCCTGGTGGGGCATGGCTACACCTTC CASSPVLVGHGYTF
many TRBJ1-2 TRBV5-1 - TGCGCCAGCAGCTTGGATGCAGCCAGGGGCTATGGCTACACCTTC CASSLDAARGYGYTF
many TRBJ1-5 TRBV6-5 - TGTGCCAGCAGTTACGGGGCAGGTAATCAGCCCCAGCATTTT CASSYGAGNQPQHF
many TRBJ1-3 TRBV20-1 - TGCAGTGCTATACCCCCGGGTAGGGGTTTACTGGGAAACACCATATATTTT CSAIPPGRGLLGNTIYF
- TRBJ2-1 TRBV11-3 TRBD2 TGTGCCAGCAGCTTAGATACTAGCGCCCAGTTCTTC CASSLDTSAQFF
many TRBJ2-3 TRBV7-9 - TGTGCCAGCAGCCCAGAGGCGGATACGCAGTATTTT CASSPEADTQYF
many TRBJ2-7 TRBV29-1 - TGCAGCGTTGATGGGGCGGGATCCTACGAGCAGTACTTC CSVDGAGSYEQYF
- TRBJ2-3 TRBV6-5 TRBD1 TGTGCCATCTCCCCTTGGACAGGGTCCGGCACAGATACGCAGTATTTT CAISPWTGSGTDTQYF
many TRBJ2-1 TRBV20-1 - TGCAGTGCTAGAGATCTTGGGCGGCCGTACAATGAGCAGTTCTTC CSARDLGRPYNEQFF
- TRBJ1-4 TRBV6-5 - TGTGCCAGCAGACAAAGTCAGGAAAAACTGTTTTTT CASRQSQEKLFF
many TRBJ1-1 TRBV7-2 - TGTGCCAGCAGGAATTTCGCAGAGAACACTGAAGCTTTCTTT CASRNFAENTEAFF
- TRBJ2-7 TRBV29-1 - TGCAGCGTTGAAGTGGGGTTGATCACCTACGAGCAGTACTTC CSVEVGLITYEQYF
many TRBJ1-5 TRBV12-3/TRBV12-4 - TGTGCCAGCAGTTTTTGGGCGCAGCCCCAGCATTTT CASSFWAQPQHF
- TRBJ2-3 TRBV12-3/TRBV12-4 TRBD2 TGTGCCAGCAGTTCTCCGGGACTAGCGGGAGGTACAGATACGCAGTATTTT CASSSPGLAGGTDTQYF
many TRBJ2-5 TRBV20-1 - TGCAGTGCTCCGGGAAACCTTGAGACCCAGTACTTC CSAPGNLETQYF
- TRBJ2-1 TRBV7-9 - TGTGCCAGCAGCCCCTTACGGTCTGGGGGGTATGAGCAGTTCTTC CASSPLRSGGYEQFF
- TRBJ1-1 TRBV27 TRBD1 TGTGCCAGCAGTTCGCACGAGACAGGGAATGAAGCTTTCTTT CASSSHETGNEAFF
many TRBJ1-4 TRBV20-1 - TGCAGTGCTAGATACGGGGGATATGAAAAACTGTTTTTT CSARYGGYEKLFF
few TRBJ2-2 TRBV20-1 TRBD2 TGCAGTGCTAGAAAAGGGGGCGGGAGGGCCCTCACCGGGGAGCTGTTTTTT CSARKGGGRALTGELFF
few TRBJ2-1 TRBV19 - TGTGCCAGTAGTATTGGACCCCCAGGCTATGAGCAGTTCTTC CASSIGPPGYEQFF
many TRBJ1-5 TRBV20-1 - TGCAGTGCTAACCCGGACAGCGGAAATCAGCCCCAGCATTTT CSANPDSGNQPQHF
many TRBJ2-3 TRBV6-6 - TGTGCCAGTTCCGCAGGGACTAGCACAGATACGCAGTATTTT CASSAGTSTDTQYF
many TRBJ2-7 TRBV4-3 - TGCGCCAGCAGCCAAGGCCCTAGAACAGGATACGAGCAGTACTTC CASSQGPRTGYEQYF
many TRBJ2-1 TRBV5-5 TRBD2 TGTGCCAGCAGCTTGGATGCGCGGGAGGGGAATGAGCAGTTCTTC CASSLDAREGNEQFF
- TRBJ2-5 TRBV27 TRBD2 TGTGCCAGCAGTCAGGCGGGAGGGCACCGAGAGACCCAGTACTTC CASSQAGGHRETQYF
many TRBJ2-1 TRBV11-2 - TGTGCCAGCAGCTCGAGGGGGCGGGACTACAATGAGCAGTTCTTC CASSSRGRDYNEQFF
- TRBJ2-2 TRBV6-4 - TGTGCCAGCAGTGCGGACCAGGGAGGCCCCGGGGAGCTGTTTTTT CASSADQGGPGELFF
many TRBJ2-3 TRBV18 - TGTGCCAGCTCACCACAAGTCGCAGATACGCAGTATTTT CASSPQVADTQYF
many TRBJ2-7 TRBV12-3/TRBV12-4 TRBD2 TGTGCCAGCAGACTAGCGGGAACCTCCTACGAGCAGTACTTC CASRLAGTSYEQYF
- TRBJ2-1 TRBV5-4 TRBD2 TGTGCCAGCAGCCCTTCCCTAGCGGGAGGGCCCTACAATGAGCAGTTCTTC CASSPSLAGGPYNEQFF